This T cell receptor beta chain was observed in a study of low-dose radiotherapy and immunotherapy resistance in tumors. Study details: Each patient was administered nivolumab intravenously at 240 mg, which was a flat dose, every two weeks, along with intravenous ipilimumab at 1 mg/kg every six weeks. Aspirin was taken orally by patients at 300 mg daily for four cycles from cycle 1 day 1.

Trimming stripped 1 base from V and 2 bases from J, with 11 bases between. CDR1 and CDR2 from the germline V gene are DFQATT and SNEGSKA (reference sequence). The CDR3 runs to 14 residues. Time point here: before trial treatment. TRAV- and TRBV-specific primers primed first-strand cDNA, covering alpha and beta chains. TCR amplification involved 15 to 20 PCR cycles with a constant-region primer and V-primer adapter. Each CDR3 protein is one row after TCRdb ran MiXCR on the reads. The sample contains about 89,000 distinct CDR3 sequences, 9.4% of which appear only once. The chain joins TRBV20-1 to TRBJ2-5, with D maybe TRBD2 (6 bases). The sequences come from PBMCs, collected before treatment. This receptor was identified in a male donor with prostate cancer. CDR3 in amino acids: CSARGISGQETQYF. CDR3 DNA sequence: TGCAGTGCTAGAGGCATAAGCGGGCAAGAGACCCAGTACTTC.